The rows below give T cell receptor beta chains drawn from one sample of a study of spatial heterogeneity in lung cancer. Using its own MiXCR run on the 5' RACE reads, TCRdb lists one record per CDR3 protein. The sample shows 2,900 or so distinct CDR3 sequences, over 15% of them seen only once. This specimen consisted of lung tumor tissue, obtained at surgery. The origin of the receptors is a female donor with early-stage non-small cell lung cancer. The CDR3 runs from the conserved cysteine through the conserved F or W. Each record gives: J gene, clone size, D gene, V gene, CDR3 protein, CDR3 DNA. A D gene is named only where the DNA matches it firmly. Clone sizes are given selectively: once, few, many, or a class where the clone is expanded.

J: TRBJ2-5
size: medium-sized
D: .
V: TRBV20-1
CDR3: CSARPVSETQYF
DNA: TGCAGTGCTCGTCCGGTTTCAGAGACCCAGTACTTC

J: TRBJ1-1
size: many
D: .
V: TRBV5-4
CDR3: CVSSLPSTGIMNTEAFF
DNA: TGTGTCAGCAGCTTACCTAGCACCGGCATCATGAACACTGAAGCTTTCTTT

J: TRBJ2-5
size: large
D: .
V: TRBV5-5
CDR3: CASSPSGVQGRQETQYF
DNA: TGTGCCAGCAGCCCCAGCGGAGTACAGGGGAGGCAAGAGACCCAGTACTTC

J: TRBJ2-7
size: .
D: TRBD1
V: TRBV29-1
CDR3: CSVQTGLGEQYF
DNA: TGCAGCGTACAGACAGGGTTAGGGGAGCAGTACTTC

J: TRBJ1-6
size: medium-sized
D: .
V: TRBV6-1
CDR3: CASSAQGFGNSPLHF
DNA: TGTGCCAGCAGCGCACAGGGCTTTGGGAATTCACCCCTCCACTTT

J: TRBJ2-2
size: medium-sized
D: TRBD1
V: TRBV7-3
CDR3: CASSFRTGGGELFF
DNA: TGTGCCAGCAGCTTTCGGACAGGGGGCGGGGAGCTGTTTTTT

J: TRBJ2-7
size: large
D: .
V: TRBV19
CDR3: CASSIGDVNEQYF
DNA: TGTGCCAGTAGTATAGGGGACGTCAACGAGCAGTACTTC

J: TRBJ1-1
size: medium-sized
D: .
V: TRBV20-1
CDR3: CSARSARAPNTEAFF
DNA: TGCAGTGCTAGGTCGGCCAGGGCGCCGAACACTGAAGCTTTCTTT

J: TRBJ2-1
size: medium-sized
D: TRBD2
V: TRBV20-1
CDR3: CSARDLRGAYNEQFF
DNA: TGCAGTGCTAGAGATCTCCGGGGGGCCTACAATGAGCAGTTCTTC

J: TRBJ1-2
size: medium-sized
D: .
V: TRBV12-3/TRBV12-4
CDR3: CASRKVAGDYGYTF
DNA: TGTGCCAGCAGGAAGGTAGCGGGGGACTATGGCTACACCTTC

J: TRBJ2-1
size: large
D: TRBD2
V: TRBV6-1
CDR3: CASSEAVAGLGNEQFF
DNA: TGTGCCAGCAGTGAAGCCGTAGCGGGGTTGGGCAATGAGCAGTTCTTC

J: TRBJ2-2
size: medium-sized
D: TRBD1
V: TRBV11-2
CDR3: CASSLHRDRKQRTTGELFF
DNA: TGTGCCAGCAGCTTACACCGGGACAGAAAACAGAGAACAACCGGGGAGCTGTTTTTT

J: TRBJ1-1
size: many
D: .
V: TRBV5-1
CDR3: CASSLNTEAFF
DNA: TGCGCCAGCAGCCTGAACACTGAAGCTTTCTTT

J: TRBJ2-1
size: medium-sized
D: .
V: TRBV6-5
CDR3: CATRGAGSVDEQFF
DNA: TGTGCCACCCGGGGGGCGGGGTCGGTCGATGAGCAGTTCTTC

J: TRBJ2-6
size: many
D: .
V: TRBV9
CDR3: CASSPPGGANVLTF
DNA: TGTGCCAGCAGCCCGCCGGGGGGGGCCAACGTCCTGACTTTC

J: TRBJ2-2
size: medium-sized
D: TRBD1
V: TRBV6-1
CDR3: CASSLGQPNTGELFF
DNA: TGTGCCAGCAGCTTGGGACAGCCGAACACCGGGGAGCTGTTTTTT

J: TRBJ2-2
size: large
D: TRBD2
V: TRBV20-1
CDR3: CSASSGGGGGTGELFF
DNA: TGCAGTGCTAGTTCCGGTGGCGGGGGGGGCACCGGGGAGCTGTTTTTT

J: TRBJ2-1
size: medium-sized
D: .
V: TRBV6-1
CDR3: CASTPRAQRSYNEQFF
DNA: TGTGCCAGCACCCCCCGGGCCCAGCGCTCCTACAATGAGCAGTTCTTC